Described below is a single T cell receptor beta chain sequence and its context. Its antigen remains unknown. Reverse transcription used about 0.45 to 1 ug RNA and random hexamers. A multiplex approach, immunoSEQ multiplex PCR, amplified TCR beta CDR3 across 54 Vbeta and 13 Jbeta. One entry per CDR3 protein, called by TCRdb with MiXCR from the immunoSEQ multiplex PCR reads. The table lists some 200,000 distinct CDR3 sequences, about 94% of them singletons. This entry is derived from a study of CD8 T cells in Susac syndrome. Study-wide results and caveats: The study conceded that relatively few individuals underwent its TCR sequencing and HLA analysis.

CDR1 DFQATT and CDR2 SNEGSKA come from the germline V gene (reference sequence). The CDR3 contains 13 residues. V lost 1 base and J lost 5, with 9 bases in between. The gene calls are TRBV20-1 and TRBJ2-1; D remains ambiguous. This TCR came from a human donor with Susac syndrome. What was sequenced was CD4+ T cells from PBMCs. CDR3 residues: CSARAGTNNEQFF. The CDR3 DNA reads as TGCAGTGCTAGAGCAGGCACTAACAATGAGCAGTTCTTC.